This T cell receptor beta chain was identified in a study of T cells in Graves' hyperthyroidism and ophthalmopathy. Overall study: Pretreatment peripheral blood was obtained at initial diagnosis. Study-wide findings and caveats: Ophthalmopathy stood apart from stable hyperthyroidism in a 13 V-J model. Ophthalmopathy, which appeared later, was predicted by the model a median 6.5 months before onset. Expanded thyroid clonotypes (above 0.001) were mostly also found in blood.

RNA transcripts served as the template for amplifying TCR beta CDR3 regions. TCR CDR3 underwent first-round RT-PCR with the HTBI primer set. TCRdb reprocessed the multiplex PCR reads via MiXCR and lists one record per CDR3 protein. The sample has about 250,000 distinct CDR3 sequences, around 22% seen once. The germline V gene has CDR1 DFQATT and CDR2 SNEGSKA (reference sequence). This CDR3 has 13 residues. Trimming stripped 0 bases from V and 6 bases from J, with 10 bases between. This clonotype has a handful of counts. Its antigen remains unknown. The chain employs TRBV20-1 and TRBJ2-3; D is perhaps TRBD1 (6 bases). What was sequenced was blood. The source is a man aged 30 to 45 with Graves' ophthalmopathy. This CDR3 is CSARDGGGDTQYF. Written as DNA, the CDR3 is TGCAGTGCTAGAGATGGTGGGGGCGATACGCAGTATTTT.